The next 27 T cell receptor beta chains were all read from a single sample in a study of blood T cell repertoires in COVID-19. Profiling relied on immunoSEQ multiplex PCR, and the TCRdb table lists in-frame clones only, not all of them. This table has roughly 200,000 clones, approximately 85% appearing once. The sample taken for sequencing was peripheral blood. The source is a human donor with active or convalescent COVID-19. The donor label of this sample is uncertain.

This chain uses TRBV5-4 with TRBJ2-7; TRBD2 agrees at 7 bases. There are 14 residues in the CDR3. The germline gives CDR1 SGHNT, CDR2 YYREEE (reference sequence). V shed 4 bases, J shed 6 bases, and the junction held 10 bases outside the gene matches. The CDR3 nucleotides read TGTGCCAGCAGCCGGTATGGGGGGGGTAGCGAGCAGTACTTC. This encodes CASSRYGGGSEQYF.

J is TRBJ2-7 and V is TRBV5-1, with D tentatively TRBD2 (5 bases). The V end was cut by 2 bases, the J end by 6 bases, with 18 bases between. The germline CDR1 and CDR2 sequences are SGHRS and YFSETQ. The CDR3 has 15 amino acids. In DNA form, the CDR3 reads TGCGCCAGCAGCTTCGTATCGGGGAAGTCCGCCGAGCAGTACTTC. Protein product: CASSFVSGKSAEQYF.

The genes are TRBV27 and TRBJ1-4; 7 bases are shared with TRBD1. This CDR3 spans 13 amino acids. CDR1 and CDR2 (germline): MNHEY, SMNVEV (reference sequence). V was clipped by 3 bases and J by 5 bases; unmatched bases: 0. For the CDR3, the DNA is TGTGCCAGCAGTTTGACAGGGAATGAAAAACTGTTTTTT. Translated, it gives CASSLTGNEKLFF.

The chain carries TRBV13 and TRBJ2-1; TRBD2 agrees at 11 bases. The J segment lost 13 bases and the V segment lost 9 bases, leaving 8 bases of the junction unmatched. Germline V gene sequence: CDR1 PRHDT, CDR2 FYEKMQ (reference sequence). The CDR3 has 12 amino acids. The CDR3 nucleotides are TGTGCCAGTGTACTAGCGGGAGTGGAACAGTTCTTC. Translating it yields CASVLAGVEQFF.

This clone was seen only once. As DNA, the CDR3 is TGTGCCAGCAGTTACGGCCCTCTCTACGAGCAGTACTTC. It yields the protein CASSYGPLYEQYF. This chain joins TRBV6-5 and TRBJ2-7; D is unresolved. Germline V gene lookup returns CDR1 MNHEY and CDR2 SVGAGI. There are 13 residues in the CDR3. V was trimmed by 2 bases and J by 3 bases, leaving 8 bases between them.

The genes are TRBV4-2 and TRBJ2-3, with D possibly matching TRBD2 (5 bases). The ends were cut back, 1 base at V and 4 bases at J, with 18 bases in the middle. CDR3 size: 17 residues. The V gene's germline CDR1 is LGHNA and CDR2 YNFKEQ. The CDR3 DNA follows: TGTGCCAGCAGCCAAGGAAGAGGTTTCGGGAACCCAGATACGCAGTATTTT. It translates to CASSQGRGFGNPDTQYF.

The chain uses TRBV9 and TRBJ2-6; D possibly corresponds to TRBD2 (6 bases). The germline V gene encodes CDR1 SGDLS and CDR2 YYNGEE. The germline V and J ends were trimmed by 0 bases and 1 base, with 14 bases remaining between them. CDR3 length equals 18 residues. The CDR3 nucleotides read TGTGCCAGCAGCGTAGAATCGGGAGTCACTTCTGGGGCCAACGTCCTGACTTTC. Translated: CASSVESGVTSGANVLTF.

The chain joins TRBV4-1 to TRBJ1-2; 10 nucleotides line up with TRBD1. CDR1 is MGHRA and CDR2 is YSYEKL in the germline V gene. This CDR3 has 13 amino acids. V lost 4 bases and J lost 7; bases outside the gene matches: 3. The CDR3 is CASSPGQGSGYTF. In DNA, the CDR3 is TGCGCCAGCAGCCCGGGACAGGGGTCTGGCTACACCTTC.

The CDR3 is CASSLERGFEQYF. Here the CDR3 DNA reads TGTGCCAGCAGCTTAGAGAGGGGGTTCGAGCAGTACTTC. This sequence joins TRBV7-9 and TRBJ2-7; a weak D match, TRBD1 (6 bases). The CDR3 sequence is 13 residues long. Trimming took off 1 base at V and 6 bases at J, with 10 bases between the two ends. Germline assignment: CDR1 SEHNR and CDR2 FQNEAQ (reference sequence).

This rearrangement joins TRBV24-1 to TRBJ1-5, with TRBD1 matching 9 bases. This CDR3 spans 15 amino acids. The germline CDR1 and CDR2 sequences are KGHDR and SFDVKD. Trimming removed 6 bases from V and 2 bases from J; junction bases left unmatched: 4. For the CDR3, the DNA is TGTGCCACCAGTACCGGACAGGGGCGCAATCAGCCCCAGCATTTT. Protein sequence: CATSTGQGRNQPQHF.

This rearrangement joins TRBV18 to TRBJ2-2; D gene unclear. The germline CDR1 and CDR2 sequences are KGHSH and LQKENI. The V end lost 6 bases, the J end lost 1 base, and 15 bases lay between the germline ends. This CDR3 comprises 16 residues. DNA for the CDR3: TGTGCCAGCTCCTCCGAGGAACCCCTGAACACCGGGGAGCTGTTTTTT. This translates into CASSSEEPLNTGELFF.

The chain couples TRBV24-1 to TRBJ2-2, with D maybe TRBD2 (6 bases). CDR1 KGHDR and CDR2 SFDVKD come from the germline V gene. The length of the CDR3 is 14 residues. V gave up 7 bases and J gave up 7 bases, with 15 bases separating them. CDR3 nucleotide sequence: TGTGCCACCAGCCTCCCGGGAGACAACGGGGAGCTGTTTTTT. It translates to CATSLPGDNGELFF.

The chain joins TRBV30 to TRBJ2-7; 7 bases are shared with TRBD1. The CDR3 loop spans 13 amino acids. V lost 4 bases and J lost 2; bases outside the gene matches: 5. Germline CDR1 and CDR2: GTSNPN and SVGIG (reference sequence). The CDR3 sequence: CAWKTGNPYEQYF. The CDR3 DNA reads TGTGCCTGGAAGACAGGGAACCCCTACGAGCAGTACTTC. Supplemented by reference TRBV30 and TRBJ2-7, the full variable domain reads SQTIHQWPATLVQPVGSPLSLECTVEGTSNPNLYWYRQAAGRGLQLLFYSVGIGQISSEVPQNLSASRPQDRQFILSSKKLLLSDSGFYLCAWKTGNPYEQYFGPGTRLTVT.

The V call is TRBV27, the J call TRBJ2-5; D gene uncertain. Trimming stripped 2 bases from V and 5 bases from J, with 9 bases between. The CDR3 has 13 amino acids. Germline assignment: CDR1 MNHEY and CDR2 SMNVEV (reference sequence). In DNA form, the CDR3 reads TGTGCCAGCAGTTTAGTTTTCGGGGAGACCCAGTACTTC. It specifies CASSLVFGETQYF.

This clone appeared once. This CDR3 is CAWTRALLGEKLFF. The CDR3 region has the DNA TGTGCCTGGACGAGGGCCCTCCTAGGAGAAAAACTGTTTTTT. The chain has TRBV30 and TRBJ1-4; D uncertain. Looked up from germline, CDR1 is GTSNPN and CDR2 is SVGIG (reference sequence). This CDR3 region has 14 residues. Trimming removed 4 bases at V and 8 bases at J, with 17 bases between.

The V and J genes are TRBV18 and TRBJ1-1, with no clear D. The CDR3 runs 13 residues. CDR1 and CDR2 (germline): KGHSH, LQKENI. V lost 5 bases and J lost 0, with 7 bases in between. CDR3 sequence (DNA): TGTGCCAGCTCAGTTCTGTTGAACACTGAAGCTTTCTTT. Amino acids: CASSVLLNTEAFF.

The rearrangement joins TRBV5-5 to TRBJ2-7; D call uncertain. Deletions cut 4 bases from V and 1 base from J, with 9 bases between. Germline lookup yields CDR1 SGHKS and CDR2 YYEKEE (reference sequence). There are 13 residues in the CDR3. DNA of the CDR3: TGTGCCAGCAGCCCAGACATTTCCTACGAGCAGTACTTC. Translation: CASSPDISYEQYF.

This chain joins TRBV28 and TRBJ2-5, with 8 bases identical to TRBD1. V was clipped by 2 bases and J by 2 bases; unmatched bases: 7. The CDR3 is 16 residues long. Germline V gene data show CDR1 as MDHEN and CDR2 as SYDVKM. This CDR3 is CASSLNLRTGQETQYF. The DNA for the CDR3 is TGTGCCAGCAGTTTAAACCTTAGGACAGGGCAAGAGACCCAGTACTTC.

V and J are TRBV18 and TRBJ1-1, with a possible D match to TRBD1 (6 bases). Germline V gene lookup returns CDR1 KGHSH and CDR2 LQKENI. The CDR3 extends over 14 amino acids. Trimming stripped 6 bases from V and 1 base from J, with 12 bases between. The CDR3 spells CASSPVGGNTEAFF. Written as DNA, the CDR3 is TGTGCCAGCTCCCCTGTAGGGGGGAACACTGAAGCTTTCTTT.

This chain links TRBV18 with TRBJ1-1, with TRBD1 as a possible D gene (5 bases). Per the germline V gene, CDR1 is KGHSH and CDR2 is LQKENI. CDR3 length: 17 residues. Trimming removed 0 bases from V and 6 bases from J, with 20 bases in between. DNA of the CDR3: TGTGCCAGCTCACCACCCACATATGTAACAGGTCTTGCTGAAGCTTTCTTT. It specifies CASSPPTYVTGLAEAFF.

Here the CDR3 reads CASSQDRRSGSYNEQFF. The CDR3, as DNA: TGTGCCAGCAGCCAAGACAGAAGGTCAGGCTCCTACAATGAGCAGTTCTTC. This sequence joins TRBV3-1 (or the pseudogene TRBV3-2) and TRBJ2-1; D unclear. Germline assignment: CDR1 LGHDT and CDR2 YNNKEL (reference sequence). V lost 0 bases and J lost 0, with 12 bases in between. This CDR3 contains 17 residues.

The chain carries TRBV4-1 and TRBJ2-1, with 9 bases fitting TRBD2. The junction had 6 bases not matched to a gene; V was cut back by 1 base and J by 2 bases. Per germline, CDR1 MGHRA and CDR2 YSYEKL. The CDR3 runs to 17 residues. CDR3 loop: CASSQVGRGGPYNEQFF. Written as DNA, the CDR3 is TGCGCCAGCAGCCAAGTAGGGCGGGGGGGCCCCTACAATGAGCAGTTCTTC.

CDR3: CASSHDKTSGNTIYF. Written as DNA, the CDR3 is TGTGCCAGCAGCCACGACAAAACTTCTGGAAACACCATATATTTT. The gene calls are TRBV14 and TRBJ1-3; no definite D call. The germline gives CDR1 SGHDN, CDR2 FVKESK. Trimming took off 3 bases at V and 1 base at J, with 10 bases between the two ends. The CDR3 covers 15 residues.

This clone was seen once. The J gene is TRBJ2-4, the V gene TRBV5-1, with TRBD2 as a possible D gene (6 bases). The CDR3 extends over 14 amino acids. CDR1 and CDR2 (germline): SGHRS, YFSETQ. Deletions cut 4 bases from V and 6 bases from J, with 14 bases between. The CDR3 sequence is CASSPGGALNIQYF. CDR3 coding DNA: TGCGCCAGCAGCCCCGGGGGAGCTTTAAACATTCAGTACTTC.

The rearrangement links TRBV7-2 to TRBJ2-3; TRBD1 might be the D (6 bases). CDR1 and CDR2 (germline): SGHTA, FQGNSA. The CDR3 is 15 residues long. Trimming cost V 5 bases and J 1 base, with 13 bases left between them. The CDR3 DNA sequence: TGTGCCAGCAGCCCGGACAGCCTGGGCACAGATACGCAGTATTTT. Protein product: CASSPDSLGTDTQYF.

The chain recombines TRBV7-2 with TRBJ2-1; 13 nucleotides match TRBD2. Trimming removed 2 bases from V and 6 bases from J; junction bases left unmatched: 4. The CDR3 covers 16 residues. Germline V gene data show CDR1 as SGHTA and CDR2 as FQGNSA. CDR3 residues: CASSLLGTSGANEQFF. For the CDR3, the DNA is TGTGCCAGCAGCTTACTTGGGACTAGCGGGGCCAATGAGCAGTTCTTC.

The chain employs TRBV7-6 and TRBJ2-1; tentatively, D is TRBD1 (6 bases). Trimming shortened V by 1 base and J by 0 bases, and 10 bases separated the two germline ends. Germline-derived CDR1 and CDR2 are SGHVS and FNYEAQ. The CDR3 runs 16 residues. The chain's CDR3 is CASSLEGVSSYNEQFF. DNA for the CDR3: TGTGCCAGCAGCTTAGAGGGGGTAAGCTCCTACAATGAGCAGTTCTTC.